This TCR beta chain was captured by sequencing in a study of T cells after yellow fever vaccination. Whole-study results and caveats: Only a small proportion of the clonotypes turned up in both the CD4 and the CD8 compartments, likely arising from convergent recombination.

Worth noting for this clonotype: What it binds is unknown.

TCRdb reprocessed the 5' RACE reads via MiXCR and lists one record per CDR3 protein. The sample contains 150,000 to 200,000 distinct CDR3 sequences, roughly 11% of which appear only once. The CDR3 runs to 12 residues. V was trimmed by 5 bases and J by 6 bases, leaving 11 bases between them. Sequences were derived from CD8+ T cells sorted from PBMCs, sampled 15 days after the yellow fever booster vaccination. The rearrangement uses TRBV12-3 or TRBV12-4 and TRBJ2-7, with D perhaps TRBD1 (6 bases). The TCR originated in a young man who received the YFV17D yellow fever vaccine. The CDR3 region is CASSQTGTEQYV. CDR3 sequence (DNA): TGTGCCAGCAGTCAAACAGGGACCGAGCAGTACGTC.